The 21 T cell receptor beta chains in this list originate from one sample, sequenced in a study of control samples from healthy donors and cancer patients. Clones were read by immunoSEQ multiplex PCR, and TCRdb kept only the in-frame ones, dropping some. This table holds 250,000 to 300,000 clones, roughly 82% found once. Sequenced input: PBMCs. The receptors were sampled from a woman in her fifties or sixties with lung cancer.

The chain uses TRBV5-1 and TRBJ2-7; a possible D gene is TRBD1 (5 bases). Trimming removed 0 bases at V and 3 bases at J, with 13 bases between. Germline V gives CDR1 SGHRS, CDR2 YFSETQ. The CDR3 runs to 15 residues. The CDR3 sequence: CASSLGPSGNYEQYF. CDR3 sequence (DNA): TGCGCCAGCAGCTTGGGACCCTCAGGGAACTACGAGCAGTACTTC.

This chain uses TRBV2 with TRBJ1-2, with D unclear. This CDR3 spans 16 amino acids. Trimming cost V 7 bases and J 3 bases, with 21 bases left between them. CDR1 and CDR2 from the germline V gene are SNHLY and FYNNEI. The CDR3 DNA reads TGTGCCAGCAAAGCAGAAGCAGGCCTAGGCGACTATGGCTACACCTTC. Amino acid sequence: CASKAEAGLGDYGYTF.

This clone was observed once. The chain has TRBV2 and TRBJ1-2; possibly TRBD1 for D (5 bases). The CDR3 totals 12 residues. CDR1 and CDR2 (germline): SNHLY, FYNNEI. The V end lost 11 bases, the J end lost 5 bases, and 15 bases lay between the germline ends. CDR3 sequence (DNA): TGTGCCGGTAGGGAGACAGCTTATGGCTACACCTTC. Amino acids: CAGRETAYGYTF.

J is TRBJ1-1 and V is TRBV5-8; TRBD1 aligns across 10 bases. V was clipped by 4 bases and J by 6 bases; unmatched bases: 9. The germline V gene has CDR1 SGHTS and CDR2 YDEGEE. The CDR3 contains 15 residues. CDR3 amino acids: CASSATGTGDPEAFF. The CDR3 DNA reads TGTGCCAGCAGCGCCACCGGGACAGGGGATCCTGAAGCTTTCTTT.

CDR3 amino acids: CASSDWNTGELFF. The CDR3 DNA reads TGCGCCAGCAGCGACTGGAACACCGGGGAGCTGTTTTTT. The chain recombines TRBV5-1 with TRBJ2-2, with unresolved D. V lost 4 bases and J lost 1, with 5 bases in between. The germline CDR1 and CDR2 sequences are SGHRS and YFSETQ. CDR3 length: 13 amino acids.

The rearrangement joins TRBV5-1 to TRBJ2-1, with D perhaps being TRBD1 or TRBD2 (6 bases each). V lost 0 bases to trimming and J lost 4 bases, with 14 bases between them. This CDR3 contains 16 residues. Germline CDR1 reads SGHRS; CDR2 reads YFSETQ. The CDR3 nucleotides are TGCGCCAGCAGCTTGGCTGGGGGGCTCGGGTACAATGAGCAGTTCTTC. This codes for CASSLAGGLGYNEQFF.

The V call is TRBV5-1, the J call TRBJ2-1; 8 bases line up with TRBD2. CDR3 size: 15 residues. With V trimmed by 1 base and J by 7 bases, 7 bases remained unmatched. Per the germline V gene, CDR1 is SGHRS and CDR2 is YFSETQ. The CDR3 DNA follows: TGCGCCAGCAGCTTGTGGTCGGGAGGGTCGAATGAGCAGTTCTTC. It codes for CASSLWSGGSNEQFF.

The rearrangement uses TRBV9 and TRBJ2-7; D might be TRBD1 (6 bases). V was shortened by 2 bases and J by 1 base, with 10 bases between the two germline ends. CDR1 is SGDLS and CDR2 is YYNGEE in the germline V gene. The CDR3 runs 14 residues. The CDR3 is CASSVSTGSYEQYF. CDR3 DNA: TGTGCCAGCAGCGTTTCGACAGGATCCTACGAGCAGTACTTC.

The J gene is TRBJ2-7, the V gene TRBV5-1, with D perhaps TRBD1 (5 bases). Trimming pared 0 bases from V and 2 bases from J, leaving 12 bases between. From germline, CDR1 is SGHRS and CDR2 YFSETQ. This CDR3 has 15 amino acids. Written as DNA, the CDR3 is TGCGCCAGCAGCTTGGGGGGCCATACTCCCTACGAGCAGTACTTC. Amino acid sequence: CASSLGGHTPYEQYF.

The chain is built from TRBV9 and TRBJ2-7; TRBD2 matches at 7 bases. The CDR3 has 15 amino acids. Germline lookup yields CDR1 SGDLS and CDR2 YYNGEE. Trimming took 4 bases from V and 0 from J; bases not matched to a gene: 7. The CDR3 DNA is TGTGCCAGCAGCCCTTCCGGGACTACCTCCTACGAGCAGTACTTC. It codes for CASSPSGTTSYEQYF.

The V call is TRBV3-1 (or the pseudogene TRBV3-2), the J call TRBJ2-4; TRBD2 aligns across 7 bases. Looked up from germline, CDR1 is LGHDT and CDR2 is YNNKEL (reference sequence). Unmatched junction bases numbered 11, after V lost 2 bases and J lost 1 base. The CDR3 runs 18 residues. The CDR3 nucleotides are TGTGCCAGCAGCCAACGGGGAAGCGGGATCGGGGCCAAAAACATTCAGTACTTC. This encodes CASSQRGSGIGAKNIQYF.

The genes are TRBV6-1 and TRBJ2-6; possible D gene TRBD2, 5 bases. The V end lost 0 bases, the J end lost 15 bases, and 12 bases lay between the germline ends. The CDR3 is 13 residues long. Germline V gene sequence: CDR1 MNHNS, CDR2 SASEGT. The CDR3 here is CASSEAPVRGLTF. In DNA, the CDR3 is TGTGCCAGCAGTGAAGCGCCGGTTCGGGGCCTGACTTTC.

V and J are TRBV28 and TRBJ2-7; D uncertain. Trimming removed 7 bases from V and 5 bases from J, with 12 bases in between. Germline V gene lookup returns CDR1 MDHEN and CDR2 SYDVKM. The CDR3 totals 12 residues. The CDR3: CASISPPHEQYF. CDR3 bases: TGTGCCAGCATTTCCCCCCCCCACGAGCAGTACTTC.

CDR3: CAISGGQGAGTGELFF. The CDR3 DNA follows: TGTGCCATCAGTGGGGGCCAGGGGGCTGGTACCGGGGAGCTGTTTTTT. The chain joins TRBV10-3 to TRBJ2-2; 8 nucleotides line up with TRBD1. CDR3 length: 16 residues. Unmatched junction bases numbered 9, after V lost 4 bases and J lost 5 bases. CDR1 ENHRY and CDR2 SYGVKD come from the germline V gene.

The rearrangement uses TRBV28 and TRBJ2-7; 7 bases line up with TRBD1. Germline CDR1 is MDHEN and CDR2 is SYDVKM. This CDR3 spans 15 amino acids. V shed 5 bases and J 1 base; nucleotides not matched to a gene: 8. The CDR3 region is CASSTGTAGSYEQYF. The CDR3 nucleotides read TGTGCCAGCAGTACCGGGACAGCCGGTTCCTACGAGCAGTACTTC.

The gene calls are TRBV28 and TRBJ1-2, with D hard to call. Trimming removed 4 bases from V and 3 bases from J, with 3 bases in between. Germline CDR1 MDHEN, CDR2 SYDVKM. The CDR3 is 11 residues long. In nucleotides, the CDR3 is TGTGCCAGCAGTTCTGACTATGGCTACACCTTC. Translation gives CASSSDYGYTF.

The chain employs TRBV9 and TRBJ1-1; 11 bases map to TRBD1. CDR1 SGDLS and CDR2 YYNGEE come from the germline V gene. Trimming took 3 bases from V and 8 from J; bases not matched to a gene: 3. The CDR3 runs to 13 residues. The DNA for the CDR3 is TGTGCCAGCAGCGCTTGGGACAGGGGGGAAGCTTTCTTT. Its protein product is CASSAWDRGEAFF. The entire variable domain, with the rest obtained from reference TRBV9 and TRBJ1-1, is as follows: DSGVTQTPKHLITATGQRVTLRCSPRSGDLSVYWYQQSLDQGLQFLIQYYNGEERAKGNILERFSAQQFPDLHSELNLSSLELGDSALYFCASSAWDRGEAFFGQGTRLTVV.

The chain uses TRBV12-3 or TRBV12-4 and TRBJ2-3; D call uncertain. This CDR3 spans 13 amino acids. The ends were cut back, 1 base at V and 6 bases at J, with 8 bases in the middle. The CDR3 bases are TGTGCCAGCAGTTTAGGACGGGCGGATACGCAGTATTTT. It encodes CASSLGRADTQYF.

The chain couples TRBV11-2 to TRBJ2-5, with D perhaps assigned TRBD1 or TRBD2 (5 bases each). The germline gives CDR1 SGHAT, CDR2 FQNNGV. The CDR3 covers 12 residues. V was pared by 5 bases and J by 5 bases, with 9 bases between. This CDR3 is CASSLRDETQYF. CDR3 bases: TGTGCCAGCAGCCTTAGGGACGAGACCCAGTACTTC. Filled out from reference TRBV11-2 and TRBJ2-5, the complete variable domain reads EAGVAQSPRYKIIEKRQSVAFWCNPISGHATLYWYQQILGQGPKLLIQFQNNGVVDDSQLPKDRFSAERLKGVDSTLKIQPAKLEDSAVYLCASSLRDETQYFGPGTRLLVL.

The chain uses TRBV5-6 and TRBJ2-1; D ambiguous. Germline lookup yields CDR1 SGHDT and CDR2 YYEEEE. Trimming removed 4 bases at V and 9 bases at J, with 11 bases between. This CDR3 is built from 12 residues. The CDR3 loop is CASSLTTSEQFF. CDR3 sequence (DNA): TGTGCCAGCAGCCTTACTACCAGTGAGCAGTTCTTC.

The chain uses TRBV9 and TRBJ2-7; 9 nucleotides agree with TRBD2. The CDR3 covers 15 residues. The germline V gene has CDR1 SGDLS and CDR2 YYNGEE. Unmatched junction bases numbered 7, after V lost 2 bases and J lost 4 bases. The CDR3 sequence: CASSVSGTSSYEQYF. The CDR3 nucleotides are TGTGCCAGCAGCGTTTCCGGGACTAGCTCTTACGAGCAGTACTTC.